This T cell receptor (beta chain) was sequenced for a study of identical twins. General study points: Weaker excess twin sharing was observed in beta out-of-frame sequences. Invariant populations such as MAIT and iNKT cells could partly muddle zero-insertion analyses. Cord blood beta clonotypes that were abundant carried fewer insertions, and memory repertoires showed no such trend.

The CDR3 length is 13 residues. The germline gives CDR1 SGDLS, CDR2 YYNGEE. V dropped 4 bases and J dropped 3 bases, with 10 bases sitting between them. In TCRdb, the 5' RACE reads were re-called with MiXCR into one record per CDR3 protein. The table records roughly 1,500,000 distinct CDR3 sequences, about 32% of them present only once. On this clonotype itself: The antigen remains undetermined.

The TCR was taken from a newborn girl in good health. The specimen was cord blood. The rearrangement links TRBV9 to TRBJ1-1; tentative D call: TRBD1 (5 bases). The CDR3 is CASSRGGDTEAFF. The DNA for the CDR3 is TGTGCCAGCAGCCGGGGGGGGGACACTGAAGCTTTCTTT.